Reported below is one TCR beta chain. Its antigen is currently not known. The input lacks base qualities; no much larger clone sits a single base away. The CDR3 regions of human TCRbeta chains were analyzed by immunosequencing. The authors' analysis ran thus. TCRs in the repertoires were matched against a reference library of SARS-CoV-2-specific TCRs that had been generated with the MIRA antigen-specificity platform. Breadth was defined as the fraction of unique TCRs that were SARS-CoV-2-associated. Depth was defined as the fraction of total T cells that were SARS-CoV-2-associated. Using the MIRA data, every spike-specific TCR was mapped to the spike region that the TCR reacted to and assigned to either a CD4 or a CD8 class. Log10-transformed breadth and depth values were compared by one-way ANOVA with Sidak's multiple comparisons tests. TCRdb retrieved this table from immuneACCESS and kept in-frame rearrangements only. Not all clones are present; in checked studies, unresolved V genes account for under half, and no reason is known for the remainder. D and trimming come from the DNA, and the V and J calls and clone size come from that table. The sample contains about 120,000 clones, about 87% of them found a single time. Clones ranked in the top ten supply less than 15% of the sample.

Explained via the paper, the time point label denotes: baseline before first vaccination. The vaccinee samples were drawn from two UK trials, COV001 and COV002, one of which was a single-blind randomized controlled phase 2/3 trial testing AZD1222 (ChAdOx1 nCoV-19) in healthy adults. Trial participant PBMC samples were collected at day 0 and day 28 after the second dose for TCRbeta chain sequencing. The source of the sample is a study of T cell responses to AZD1222 COVID-19 vaccine (dated by TCRdb to the early 2020s). The study in broad terms: AZD1222 recipients given second doses at about 4 weeks or at about 12 weeks were pooled, since spike-specific TCR depth and breadth were not found to differ between the two schedules. Enrollment into the trials was organized by age into subgroups of 18-55, 56-69 and 70-plus years, and those subgroups contained roughly 150, 30 and 60 TCR-sequenced participants, respectively. A total of 233 trial participants underwent TCR sequencing, of whom about 210 received two doses of AZD1222 and around 26 received two doses of the MenACWY control vaccine. On the study overall, not on this receptor specifically: Most participants were white British and females outnumbered males, and the authors suggested that clonal diversity may have been underestimated. Epitopes outside the regions mutated in the B.1.351 and B.1.1.7 variants were reportedly recognized by nearly half of the unique spike-specific TCRs. The whole spike protein was spanned by vaccine-associated CD4 TCRs, and dominant responses were seen in regions 160-218 and 743-854. The 56-69-year group was small, and its depth increase did not reach significance, likely because of low power. Because no day 14 peak-response samples were available, repertoires were characterized only after the peak T cell response. Spike-specific TCR breadth and depth rose significantly after two AZD1222 doses compared with day 0 and with MenACWY recipients. Only a handful of AZD1222 recipients were SARS-CoV-2 seropositive at baseline, limiting conclusions about previously exposed vaccinees.

Per the germline V gene, MDHEN is the CDR1 and SYDVKM is the CDR2. The CDR3, cysteine through phenylalanine, is 15 amino acids long. The CDR3 DNA has 45 bases and is translated from base 1. Between the V and J ends, shortened by 3 bases and 4 bases respectively, the junction contains 14 bases. Recombination joined TRBV28 with TRBJ2-3; there is no confident call for the D gene. The input for sequencing was peripheral blood, taken on day 0 of AZD1222 vaccination. The clonotype originates from an adult in good health. In nucleotide form, the sequence is TGTGCCAGCAGTTTTGTCAGGCCAACCGCAGATACGCAGTATTTT. Its product reads: CASSFVRPTADTQYF.